A selection of T cell receptor beta chains follows, all from one sample in a study of neurological immune-mediated disorders. TCRdb reprocessed the 5' RACE reads with MiXCR, giving one entry per CDR3 protein. This repertoire shows about 55,000 distinct CDR3 sequences, roughly 4.4% found once; its top ten account for 2.5% to 3%. Sequencing input: PBMCs. Receptors originate from a man aged 50 to 60 with multiple sclerosis. Each CDR3 is given with its conserved first and last residue. A D gene is named only where the DNA matches it firmly. The size field is filled for only some rows; it gives once, few, many or a size class.

j_call	clone_size	d_call	v_call	cdr3_aa	cdr3_nt
TRBJ1-4	many	NA	TRBV12-3/TRBV12-4	CASTITSGTFPEKLFF	TGTGCCAGCACCATTACCTCCGGGACCTTCCCCGAAAAACTGTTTTTT
TRBJ2-1	many	TRBD2	TRBV4-1	CASSQVFGLAGDDQFF	TGCGCCAGCAGCCAAGTTTTTGGACTAGCGGGAGACGACCAGTTCTTC
TRBJ2-7	many	NA	TRBV7-9	CASSLVRGYEQYF	TGTGCCAGCAGCTTAGTTCGGGGCTACGAGCAGTACTTC
TRBJ2-1	many	NA	TRBV5-1	CASNWNLDNEQFF	TGCGCCAGCAATTGGAATTTGGACAATGAGCAGTTCTTC
TRBJ2-3	many	NA	TRBV12-3/TRBV12-4	CASSFPGSKFSVPDTQYF	TGTGCCAGCAGTTTCCCAGGGAGTAAATTCTCCGTCCCAGATACGCAGTATTTT
TRBJ2-1	many	TRBD2	TRBV15	CATSRDRASGGGEQFF	TGTGCCACCAGCAGAGATAGGGCTAGCGGGGGGGGTGAGCAGTTCTTC
TRBJ2-7	few	NA	TRBV12-3/TRBV12-4	CASSLGTTLGEQYF	TGTGCCAGCAGTTTGGGGACCACGCTCGGAGAGCAGTACTTC
TRBJ2-1	many	NA	TRBV20-1	CSAVKQPQAYNEQFF	TGCAGTGCTGTTAAACAACCCCAGGCGTACAATGAGCAGTTCTTC
TRBJ2-7	many	TRBD1	TRBV7-2	CASSTQGSYEQYF	TGTGCCAGCAGTACACAGGGGTCCTACGAGCAGTACTTC
TRBJ2-7	many	NA	TRBV7-6	CASSLGEYEQYF	TGTGCCAGCAGCTTAGGGGAGTACGAGCAGTACTTC
TRBJ1-1	many	NA	TRBV27	CASSRTLGGPTGTEAFF	TGTGCCAGCAGCCGAACCCTCGGGGGCCCCACTGGGACTGAAGCTTTCTTT
TRBJ2-3	few	TRBD2	TRBV5-5	CASSLMSGLAPDTQYF	TGTGCCAGCAGCTTGATGAGTGGACTAGCGCCAGATACACAGTATTTT
TRBJ2-3	many	NA	TRBV15	CATSRATAFTDTQYF	TGTGCCACCAGCAGAGCGACGGCTTTCACAGATACGCAGTATTTT
TRBJ2-3	many	NA	TRBV6-6	CASSYWAGGTDTQYF	TGTGCCAGCAGTTACTGGGCCGGCGGCACAGATACGCAGTATTTT
TRBJ2-7	many	NA	TRBV5-1	CASRQGLYEQYF	TGCGCCAGCAGACAGGGACTCTACGAGCAGTACTTC
TRBJ2-5	many	TRBD1	TRBV7-7	CASSLNRGQETQYF	TGTGCCAGCAGCTTAAACAGGGGGCAGGAGACCCAGTACTTC
TRBJ1-5	many	NA	TRBV27	CASSPLYSNQPQHF	TGTGCCAGCAGTCCCCTCTATAGCAATCAGCCCCAGCATTTT
TRBJ1-1	many	NA	TRBV5-1	CASSRDATGTEAFF	TGCGCCAGCAGCAGGGACGCGACGGGCACTGAAGCTTTCTTT
TRBJ2-7	many	TRBD1	TRBV12-3/TRBV12-4	CASSPGGSLDEQYF	TGTGCCAGCAGTCCAGGGGGCAGTTTGGACGAGCAGTACTTC
TRBJ2-1	many	TRBD1	TRBV3-1	CASRAGTDYNEQFF	TGTGCCAGCAGAGCCGGGACAGACTACAATGAGCAGTTCTTC
TRBJ1-5	many	NA	TRBV12-3/TRBV12-4	CASSLVFRADGQPQHF	TGTGCCAGCAGTTTAGTATTCCGGGCGGATGGTCAGCCCCAGCATTTT
TRBJ2-1	many	NA	TRBV5-6	CASSSSVEGREFF	TGTGCCAGCAGCTCGAGCGTCGAGGGAAGGGAGTTCTTC
TRBJ2-5	few	NA	TRBV6-5	CASRTQETQYF	TGTGCCAGCAGAACCCAAGAGACCCAGTACTTC
TRBJ2-7	many	TRBD2	TRBV20-1	CSASSGAGGTYEQYF	TGCAGTGCTAGCTCTGGTGCGGGGGGAACCTACGAGCAGTACTTC
TRBJ2-7	NA	NA	TRBV5-1	CASGTENTYEQYF	TGCGCCAGCGGGACGGAAAATACCTACGAGCAGTACTTC
TRBJ1-5	many	TRBD1	TRBV7-8	CASSQVGTGGNQPQHF	TGTGCCAGCAGCCAAGTCGGAACAGGGGGCAATCAGCCCCAGCATTTT
TRBJ2-5	many	TRBD2	TRBV7-7	CASSFASGETQYF	TGTGCCAGCAGCTTTGCTAGCGGGGAGACCCAGTACTTC
TRBJ2-1	few	NA	TRBV7-9	CASMGGSYNEQFF	TGTGCCAGCATGGGTGGCTCCTACAATGAGCAGTTCTTC
TRBJ2-7	many	NA	TRBV7-9	CASSFSGVYEQYF	TGTGCCAGCAGCTTTTCGGGGGTCTACGAGCAGTACTTC
TRBJ2-3	many	TRBD2	TRBV20-1	CSAGLAADTQYF	TGCAGTGCTGGGCTAGCGGCAGATACGCAGTATTTT
TRBJ2-7	NA	NA	TRBV7-9	CASSLEDSKQYF	TGTGCCAGCAGCTTAGAGGACAGCAAGCAGTACTTC